This T cell receptor beta chain was captured by sequencing in a study of T cell changes during pregnancy in multiple sclerosis. This clone was seen only a few times. V was pared by 4 bases and J by 10 bases, with 20 bases between. The CDR3 has 14 amino acids. Germline-derived CDR1 and CDR2 are SGDLS and YYNGEE. This table comes from immunoSEQ multiplex PCR, and its TCRdb copy is limited to in-frame clones, with some not included. The sample includes 35,000 or so clones, more than 70% of them seen just once. The specimen comprised CD4+ T cells from peripheral blood mononuclear cells, sampled after pregnancy. The clonotype was recovered from a female donor in good health, enrolled as a control in a pregnancy study. The chain links TRBV9 to TRBJ1-1; a possible D gene is TRBD1 (6 bases). This chain's CDR3 is CASSLLGELGGAFF. The CDR3 bases are TGTGCCAGCAGCCTCCTCGGGGAGTTAGGGGGAGCTTTCTTT. Full variable domain (rest looked up from reference TRBV9 and TRBJ1-1): DSGVTQTPKHLITATGQRVTLRCSPRSGDLSVYWYQQSLDQGLQFLIQYYNGEERAKGNILERFSAQQFPDLHSELNLSSLELGDSALYFCASSLLGELGGAFFGQGTRLTVV.